This is a list of T cell receptor beta chains from one sample in a study of cytomegalovirus exposure and HLA in healthy donors. The method was immunoSEQ multiplex PCR; TCRdb's version includes in-frame clones alone and lacks a portion of them. The sample has 100,000 to 150,000 clones, 70% to 80% seen once. Sequenced: PBMCs. These receptors all come from a man between 18 and 29 years old in good health and CMV-seronegative. Each CDR3 is given with its conserved first and last residue. Each record gives: clone size, D gene, J gene, CDR3 length, V gene, CDR3 DNA, CDR3 protein. A D gene is named only where the DNA matches it firmly. Clone size is stated in some rows and not others, as once, few, many or a class when expanded.

NA | TRBD1 | TRBJ2-2 | 16 | TRBV11-1 | TGTGCCAGCAGCTTAGAGGGGGCTAAGAACACCGGGGAGCTGTTTTTT | CASSLEGAKNTGELFF
NA | NA | TRBJ2-5 | 16 | TRBV9 | TGTGCCAGCAGCTTCTCAGGGGGCGCGGGGGAAGAGACCCAGTACTTC | CASSFSGGAGEETQYF
NA | NA | TRBJ1-2 | 16 | TRBV18 | TGTGCCAGCTCACCACTCGATACAGGGCCGAACTATGGCTACACCTTC | CASSPLDTGPNYGYTF
NA | TRBD2 | TRBJ2-5 | 14 | TRBV6-1 | TGTGCCAGCATCTTGCGGGAGGGCCGGGAGACCCGGTACTTC | CASILREGRETRYF
medium-sized | TRBD2 | TRBJ2-1 | 15 | TRBV19 | TGTGCCAGTAGTAGCGGGAGTATATCCTACAATGAGCAGTTCTTC | CASSSGSISYNEQFF
NA | TRBD1 | TRBJ1-1 | 14 | TRBV7-3 | TGTGCCAGCAGCTTAACAGGGGGCTACACTGAAGCTTTCTTT | CASSLTGGYTEAFF
NA | NA | TRBJ2-3 | 13 | TRBV19 | TGTGCCGTTCGGAGGCAGAGCACAGATACGCAGTATTTT | CAVRRQSTDTQYF
many | NA | TRBJ2-3 | 13 | TRBV6-5 | TGTGCCAGCAGTTACTCGAACAAAGATACGCAGTATTTT | CASSYSNKDTQYF
NA | NA | TRBJ2-7 | 13 | TRBV4-3 | TGCGCCAGCAGCCAGGGCCGGGACTACGAGCAGTACTTC | CASSQGRDYEQYF
NA | TRBD2 | TRBJ2-5 | 16 | TRBV7-9 | TGTGCCAGCAGCTCCTGGACTAGCGGGACGATAGAGACCCAGTACTTC | CASSSWTSGTIETQYF
NA | TRBD1 | TRBJ2-5 | 15 | TRBV5-4 | TGTGCCAGCAGCTTGGGTCAGGGGGTCTTCGAGACCCAGTACTTC | CASSLGQGVFETQYF
NA | NA | TRBJ1-1 | 14 | TRBV28 | TGTGCCAGCAGTTTGTACTCAGGGGCTACTGAAGCTTTCTTT | CASSLYSGATEAFF
few | TRBD1 | TRBJ1-1 | 14 | TRBV2 | TGTGCCAGCAGTCTCACAGGGGGTTGGACTGAAGCTTTCTTT | CASSLTGGWTEAFF
NA | TRBD2 | TRBJ2-3 | 17 | TRBV7-2 | TGTGCCAGCAGCTTAGGTTCTGGGACTAAGGTGCTTGATACGCAGTATTTT | CASSLGSGTKVLDTQYF
NA | TRBD2 | TRBJ2-5 | 16 | TRBV15 | TGTGCCACCAGCGCCCGACTAGCGGGAGTCGGGGAGACCCAGTACTTC | CATSARLAGVGETQYF
NA | TRBD1 | TRBJ2-5 | 12 | TRBV10-2 | TGCGCCAGCAGCCGGACAGGGGAGACCCAGTACTTC | CASSRTGETQYF
NA | TRBD2 | TRBJ2-3 | 17 | TRBV7-8 | TGTGCCAGCAGCTTAGGTCGGGGGGGACTAGCCTCAGATACGCAGTATTTT | CASSLGRGGLASDTQYF
NA | TRBD2 | TRBJ2-3 | 16 | TRBV4-2 | TGTGCCAGCGGCAAGACTAGCGGGACGAGCACAGATACGCAGTATTTT | CASGKTSGTSTDTQYF
NA | NA | TRBJ1-6 | 14 | TRBV7-9 | TGTGCCAGCAGCTTAGCTGGTATAGATTCACCCCTCCACTTT | CASSLAGIDSPLHF
NA | NA | TRBJ2-7 | 15 | TRBV28 | TGTGCCAGCAGCTCATTGGGGGCCGGAGTCTACGAGCAGTACTTC | CASSSLGAGVYEQYF
NA | NA | TRBJ2-6 | 18 | TRBV9 | TGTGCCAGCAGCTCCCTGACTCCATTCACCTCTGGGGCCAACGTCCTGACTTTC | CASSSLTPFTSGANVLTF
NA | TRBD2 | TRBJ2-1 | 20 | TRBV4-2 | TGTGCCAGCAGCGCTTTAGCGGGAGTCTCCTACATTCCTTCAGCCAATGAGCAGTTCTTC | CASSALAGVSYIPSANEQFF
NA | NA | TRBJ2-1 | 21 | TRBV2 | TGTGCCAGCAGTGCCTCCGGGAGTGGAGCAAGAGCGGAGCGGTCCTACAATGAGCAGTTCTTC | CASSASGSGARAERSYNEQFF
medium-sized | TRBD2 | TRBJ2-3 | 16 | TRBV5-5 | TGTGCCAGCAGCTTGGTTGGTGGGAGGGCGGCAGATACGCAGTATTTT | CASSLVGGRAADTQYF
NA | TRBD2 | TRBJ2-1 | 13 | TRBV12-5 | TGTGCTAGCACGCGGGAGTTGTACAATGAGCAGTTCTTC | CASTRELYNEQFF
NA | TRBD2 | TRBJ2-7 | 14 | TRBV30 | TGTGCCTGGAGACTTGGACTAGCGGGAAACGAGCAGTACTTC | CAWRLGLAGNEQYF
NA | NA | TRBJ2-2 | 14 | TRBV30 | TGTGCCTGGAGTGTACAGGTTTCGATCGGGGAGCTGTTTTTT | CAWSVQVSIGELFF
NA | TRBD2 | TRBJ2-3 | 15 | TRBV9 | TGTGCCAGCAGCGAGGAGGCGGGAGTACGGGATACGCAGTATTTT | CASSEEAGVRDTQYF
NA | TRBD2 | TRBJ2-4 | 14 | TRBV5-1 | TGCGCCAGCAGCTTGAGTTCGGGGGAGGGCATTCAGTACTTC | CASSLSSGEGIQYF
NA | NA | TRBJ2-5 | 14 | TRBV11-2 | TGTGCCAGCAGCTCAAGGACCCAACGGGGGACCCAGTACTTC | CASSSRTQRGTQYF
NA | NA | TRBJ2-7 | 15 | TRBV19 | TGTGCCAGTAGCGCCCCAGGGCAACGGGCTAACGAGCAGTACTTC | CASSAPGQRANEQYF
NA | TRBD1 | TRBJ1-4 | 15 | TRBV28 | TGTGCCAGCGTCCCGGGACAGGGGACTAATGAAAAACTGTTTTTT | CASVPGQGTNEKLFF
NA | TRBD2 | TRBJ2-5 | 16 | TRBV7-9 | TGTGCCAGCAGCCCCCGACTAGCGGGAGGGCTAAAGACCCAGTACTTC | CASSPRLAGGLKTQYF
NA | NA | TRBJ2-3 | 14 | TRBV30 | TGTGCCTGGAGTAGGGCGGGGGCCATAGATACGCAGTATTTT | CAWSRAGAIDTQYF
NA | TRBD2 | TRBJ2-1 | 17 | TRBV15 | TGTGCCACCAGCAGAGAAATGTCTAGCGGGGCCTACAGTGAGCAGTTCTTC | CATSREMSSGAYSEQFF
NA | TRBD1 | TRBJ1-1 | 14 | TRBV10-3 | TGTGCCATCAGTGAAGTGACAGGGGGCACTGAAGCTTTCTTT | CAISEVTGGTEAFF
NA | TRBD2 | TRBJ2-5 | 14 | TRBV6-5 | TGTGCCAGCAGTTCAGCGGGAGGGCGGGAGACCCAGTACTTC | CASSSAGGRETQYF
NA | NA | TRBJ2-3 | 22 | TRBV2 | TGTGCCAGCACCCCAAGGGGGGGGCGCATGGGCCCCACGCGCCCCTCCGGAGATACGCAGTATTTT | CASTPRGGRMGPTRPSGDTQYF
NA | TRBD2 | TRBJ2-1 | 20 | TRBV10-3 | TGTGCCATCAGTGGGGGGAGGGGACTAGCGGGCCCGAGCTCCTACAATGAGCAGTTCTTC | CAISGGRGLAGPSSYNEQFF
NA | NA | TRBJ2-1 | 13 | TRBV5-1 | TGCGCCAGCAGCTTGACCAGGGTCAATGAGCAGTTCTTC | CASSLTRVNEQFF
NA | NA | TRBJ1-5 | 14 | TRBV7-2 | TGTGCCAGCAGCTTAGAATCACAACGCCAGCCCCAGCATTTT | CASSLESQRQPQHF